The 31 T cell receptor beta chains given below trace back to one sample, sequenced in a study of blood T cell repertoires in COVID-19. Only in-frame clones appear in the TCRdb table, and some are missing; sequencing was by immunoSEQ multiplex PCR. The table has 200,000 to 250,000 clones, under 90% seen once. Sequenced sample: PBMCs or T cells enriched from blood (not recorded which). These receptors were collected from a woman in her 50s who had been exposed to COVID-19.

V gene TRBV7-2 combines with J gene TRBJ1-1; 7 positions match TRBD1. Unmatched junction bases numbered 6, after V lost 7 bases and J lost 1 base. The germline V gene encodes CDR1 SGHTA and CDR2 FQGNSA. The CDR3 contains 14 residues. In nucleotides, the CDR3 is TGTGCCAGCAAACACCCAGGGGGGAACACTGAAGCTTTCTTT. This gives the protein CASKHPGGNTEAFF.

This clone has just one count. V usage is TRBV7-9 and J usage is TRBJ2-1; 15 positions agree with TRBD2. The CDR3 runs 16 residues. The V and J ends lost 5 bases and 8 bases, in that order; junction bases with no gene match: 7. Per germline, CDR1 SEHNR and CDR2 FQNEAQ (reference sequence). The CDR3 nucleotides are TGTGCCAGCAGCCCCAAGGGACTAGCGGGGGGCTATGAGCAGTTCTTC. Its translation: CASSPKGLAGGYEQFF.

This clone was detected a few times. The CDR3 is CASSHRDSRQPQHF. The DNA for the CDR3 is TGTGCCAGCAGTCACAGGGATTCGAGGCAGCCCCAGCATTTT. The chain combines TRBV27 with TRBJ1-5; TRBD1 is a possible D gene (6 bases). V was trimmed by 5 bases and J by 7 bases, leaving 15 bases between them. Germline CDR1 reads MNHEY; CDR2 reads SMNVEV (reference sequence). CDR3 length: 14 amino acids.

V gene TRBV2 combines with J gene TRBJ1-5; D gene ambiguous. Germline loops: CDR1 SNHLY, CDR2 FYNNEI. CDR3 size: 13 residues. V was cut by 1 base and J by 4 bases, with 5 bases left in between. The CDR3 coding sequence is TGTGCCAGCAGTGAAGAACAGAATCAGCCCCAGCATTTT. Translating gives CASSEEQNQPQHF. Using reference TRBV2 and TRBJ1-5 for the parts outside the CDR3, the full variable domain is EPEVTQTPSHQVTQMGQEVILRCVPISNHLYFYWYRQILGQKVEFLVSFYNNEISEKSEIFDDQFSVERPDGSNFTLKIRSTKLEDSAMYFCASSEEQNQPQHFGDGTRLSIL.

This clone was detected once. The chain couples TRBV18 to TRBJ2-1, with 7 nucleotides matching TRBD2. The CDR3 loop spans 15 amino acids. Germline trimming cut 6 bases from V and 5 bases from J; bases unmatched to any gene: 10. Germline V gene sequence: CDR1 KGHSH, CDR2 LQKENI. The CDR3 nucleotides are TGTGCCAGCTCGCCCGGGCGGGAGCCTGACAATGAGCAGTTCTTC. Amino acid sequence: CASSPGREPDNEQFF.

The chain combines TRBV13 with TRBJ2-5, with D possibly TRBD2 on 6 matching bases. In germline, CDR1 is PRHDT, CDR2 FYEKMQ (reference sequence). The CDR3 sequence is 15 residues long. Trimming took 0 bases from V and 4 from J, leaving 12 bases between them. The CDR3 DNA is TGTGCCAGCAGCTTAGGCCGGCGGGGCCTAGAGACCCAGTACTTC. Its protein is CASSLGRRGLETQYF.

The V call is TRBV15, the J call TRBJ2-5, with a weak D call TRBD2 (6 bases). Trimming removed 3 bases at V and 1 base at J, with 15 bases between. This CDR3 spans 16 amino acids. Germline V CDR1 and CDR2: LNHNV, YYDKDF (reference sequence). The CDR3 protein is CATSSYQGGGQETQYF. The CDR3, as DNA: TGTGCCACCAGCAGCTATCAGGGAGGCGGCCAAGAGACCCAGTACTTC.

This clone was recorded a few times. This chain connects TRBV29-1 to TRBJ1-1; D ambiguous. The CDR3 has 12 amino acids. V was clipped by 3 bases and J by 7 bases, with 12 bases between them. CDR1 is SQVTM, CDR2 ANQGSEA, per germline. CDR3 sequence (DNA): TGCAGCGTTGACAAGGACGGACTTGAAGCTTTCTTT. It encodes CSVDKDGLEAFF.

This chain uses TRBV18 with TRBJ1-4; D call uncertain. CDR1 is KGHSH and CDR2 is LQKENI in the germline V gene. The ends were cut back, 5 bases at V and 5 bases at J, with 15 bases in the middle. The CDR3 is made up of 15 amino acids. This CDR3 reads CASSEGGVSNEKLFF. For the CDR3, the DNA is TGTGCCAGCTCAGAAGGCGGGGTGTCCAATGAAAAACTGTTTTTT.

The chain couples TRBV13 to TRBJ1-2, with a weak D call TRBD1 (5 bases). The ends were cut back, 0 bases at V and 5 bases at J, with 16 bases in the middle. From germline, CDR1 is PRHDT and CDR2 FYEKMQ (reference sequence). The CDR3 runs 16 residues. CDR3 nucleotide sequence: TGTGCCAGCAGCTTAGGGCGGGGCCCCCCCAGATATGGCTACACCTTC. Its protein product is CASSLGRGPPRYGYTF.

V and J are TRBV19 and TRBJ1-2; D perhaps matches TRBD1 (5 bases). The V end lost 8 bases, the J end lost 5 bases, and 12 bases lay between the germline ends. The CDR3 contains 12 residues. Germline V lookup: CDR1 LNHDA, CDR2 SQIVND (reference sequence). The CDR3 here is CASHGAGYGYTF. The CDR3 DNA reads as TGTGCCAGTCATGGGGCGGGATATGGCTACACCTTC. Full variable domain (rest looked up from reference TRBV19 and TRBJ1-2): DGGITQSPKYLFRKEGQNVTLSCEQNLNHDAMYWYRQDPGQGLRLIYYSQIVNDFQKGDIAEGYSVSREKKESFPLTVTSAQKNPTAFYLCASHGAGYGYTFGSGTRLTVV.

The chain couples TRBV30 to TRBJ2-1; 8 bases line up with TRBD2. The germline gives CDR1 GTSNPN, CDR2 SVGIG (reference sequence). This CDR3 is 15 amino acids long. The ends lost 0 bases at V and 4 bases at J; junction bases unmatched: 5. The CDR3 bases are TGTGCCTGGAGTGTATCGGGAGGGGTATACAATGAGCAGTTCTTC. This encodes CAWSVSGGVYNEQFF.

A few counts support this clone. The J gene is TRBJ2-1, the V gene TRBV5-1; 9 bases match TRBD2. With 3 bases clipped from V and 4 bases from J, the junction kept 17 bases outside the gene matches. CDR1 SGHRS and CDR2 YFSETQ come from the germline V gene. This CDR3 contains 19 residues. The CDR3 protein is CASSSPTGLAPNPYNEQFF. CDR3 sequence (DNA): TGCGCCAGCAGCTCACCGACGGGACTAGCTCCTAATCCTTACAATGAGCAGTTCTTC.

The chain employs TRBV12-3 or TRBV12-4 and TRBJ1-1; D perhaps matches TRBD1 (6 bases). The germline V and J ends were trimmed by 7 bases and 3 bases, with 12 bases remaining between them. The CDR3 loop spans 13 amino acids. The chain's CDR3 is CASTGTGYTEAFF. As DNA, the CDR3 is TGTGCCAGCACCGGAACAGGGTACACTGAAGCTTTCTTT.

The CDR3 DNA sequence: TGTGCCAGCAGGGTCGCGCTTAACCCTGGAAACACCATATATTTT. This sequence encodes CASRVALNPGNTIYF. The V gene is TRBV6-5, the J gene TRBJ1-3; D remains ambiguous. The ends were cut back, 6 bases at V and 2 bases at J, with 14 bases in the middle. The V gene's germline CDR1 is MNHEY and CDR2 SVGAGI. This CDR3 is built from 15 residues.

This clone came up once. V is TRBV9 and J is TRBJ2-3, with 7 bases lining up with TRBD2. Germline loops: CDR1 SGDLS, CDR2 YYNGEE. The CDR3 runs 15 residues. J lost 0 bases, V lost 1 base, and 2 bases had no gene match. CDR3 DNA: TGTGCCAGCAGCGTAAACGGGGGGAGCACAGATACGCAGTATTTT. Translated, it gives CASSVNGGSTDTQYF. Together with reference TRBV9 and TRBJ2-3, the CDR3 gives the full variable domain: DSGVTQTPKHLITATGQRVTLRCSPRSGDLSVYWYQQSLDQGLQFLIQYYNGEERAKGNILERFSAQQFPDLHSELNLSSLELGDSALYFCASSVNGGSTDTQYFGPGTRLTVL.

V is TRBV5-4 and J is TRBJ2-7, with 10 bases lining up with TRBD1. Looked up from germline, CDR1 is SGHNT and CDR2 is YYREEE (reference sequence). With V trimmed by 1 base and J by 4 bases, 2 bases remained unmatched. The CDR3 has 14 amino acids. This chain's CDR3 is CASSLWDRGYEQYF. The DNA of the CDR3 is TGTGCCAGCAGCTTGTGGGACAGGGGATACGAGCAGTACTTC.

The rearrangement links TRBV27 to TRBJ1-1, with D hard to call. The CDR3 sequence is 15 residues long. The germline V gene has CDR1 MNHEY and CDR2 SMNVEV (reference sequence). Between the trimmed V and J ends, which lost 3 bases and 1 base, there was a span of 12 bases. CDR3 sequence: CASSLYRDTNTEAFF. As DNA, the CDR3 is TGTGCCAGCAGTTTGTATCGGGATACGAACACTGAAGCTTTCTTT.

This clone showed up many times. This chain links TRBV7-2 with TRBJ1-1; possible D gene TRBD1, 5 bases. The germline V gene encodes CDR1 SGHTA and CDR2 FQGNSA. CDR3 length: 14 residues. The V and J ends lost 5 bases and 0 bases respectively, with 10 bases between them. CDR3 DNA sequence: TGTGCCAGCAGCACCCGACAGATGAACACTGAAGCTTTCTTT. It codes for CASSTRQMNTEAFF.

V gene TRBV15 combines with J gene TRBJ2-7; TRBD1 matches 8 bases. Germline V gene data show CDR1 as LNHNV and CDR2 as YYDKDF (reference sequence). The CDR3 runs 16 residues. Trimming took 0 bases from V and 4 from J; bases not matched to a gene: 8. This CDR3 is CATSRDKADRVYEQYF. The CDR3 DNA sequence: TGTGCCACCAGCAGAGATAAAGCGGACAGGGTTTACGAGCAGTACTTC. Filled out from reference TRBV15 and TRBJ2-7, the complete variable domain reads DAMVIQNPRYQVTQFGKPVTLSCSQTLNHNVMYWYQQKSSQAPKLLFHYYDKDFNNEADTPDNFQSRRPNTSFCFLDIRSPGLGDTAMYLCATSRDKADRVYEQYFGPGTRLTVT.

The CDR3 loop is CASSSTSGTGELFF. CDR3 nucleotides: TGTGCCAGCAGCTCGACGTCAGGGACCGGGGAGCTGTTTTTT. V is TRBV11-2 and J is TRBJ2-2; possibly TRBD1 for D (5 bases). Germline lookup yields CDR1 SGHAT and CDR2 FQNNGV. The ends were cut back, 4 bases at V and 5 bases at J, with 11 bases in the middle. The CDR3 is 14 amino acids. Looking up the rest from reference TRBV11-2 and TRBJ2-2 gives the full variable domain: EAGVAQSPRYKIIEKRQSVAFWCNPISGHATLYWYQQILGQGPKLLIQFQNNGVVDDSQLPKDRFSAERLKGVDSTLKIQPAKLEDSAVYLCASSSTSGTGELFFGEGSRLTVL.

The rearrangement joins TRBV20-1 to TRBJ2-7; 8 nucleotides agree with TRBD1. V dropped 3 bases and J dropped 3; count of bases not matched to a gene: 10. This CDR3 comprises 15 residues. CDR1 is DFQATT, CDR2 SNEGSKA, per germline (reference sequence). CDR3 protein: CSASPGTGLIYEQYF. The CDR3 DNA follows: TGCAGTGCTAGTCCGGGGACAGGATTGATCTACGAGCAGTACTTC.

This clone was counted only a few times. The rearrangement joins TRBV11-2 to TRBJ2-3, with 8 nucleotides matching TRBD1. This CDR3 region has 15 residues. J was trimmed by 3 bases and V by 4 bases; bases with no gene match: 6. CDR1 is SGHAT, CDR2 FQNNGV, per germline. CDR3 DNA: TGTGCCAGCAGCTCCGGGACAGGCGGGACAGATACGCAGTATTTT. This encodes CASSSGTGGTDTQYF.

Concerning this clone itself: This specimen includes other DNA sequences encoding the same CDR3. The DNA of the CDR3 is TGTGCCAGCAGTGAGTGGGCTAGCGGGGACACCGGGGAGCTGTTTTTT. Translation: CASSEWASGDTGELFF. This chain uses TRBV6-1 with TRBJ2-2; 9 bases are shared with TRBD2. The CDR3 covers 16 residues. V lost 3 bases, J lost 3 bases, and 5 bases stayed unmatched. From germline, CDR1 is MNHNS and CDR2 SASEGT.

The rearrangement joins TRBV5-1 to TRBJ1-1; TRBD1 aligns across 7 bases. The CDR3 contains 14 residues. Looked up from germline, CDR1 is SGHRS and CDR2 is YFSETQ. V shed 5 bases, J shed 4 bases, and the junction held 8 bases outside the gene matches. In DNA form, the CDR3 reads TGCGCCAGCAGTTACGAGACAGGGCGCACTGAAGCTTTCTTT. As protein: CASSYETGRTEAFF.

The V and J genes are TRBV12-5 and TRBJ1-2; perhaps TRBD1 as D (5 bases). The CDR3 length is 13 residues. Trimming stripped 5 bases from V and 7 bases from J, with 14 bases between. CDR1 and CDR2 from the germline V gene are LGHNT and FRNRAP. The CDR3 DNA is TGTGCTAGTGGTCGCGCAGGGTCCCCTGGCTACACCTTC. It specifies CASGRAGSPGYTF.

The gene calls are TRBV6-1 and TRBJ1-1; D might be TRBD1 (5 bases). Germline V gene lookup returns CDR1 MNHNS and CDR2 SASEGT. The length of the CDR3 is 13 residues. The V end was cut by 2 bases, the J end by 7 bases, with 11 bases between. CDR3 sequence reads: CASSEYSGLEAFF. As DNA, the CDR3 is TGTGCCAGCAGTGAATACTCAGGGCTTGAAGCTTTCTTT.

CDR3 nucleotide sequence: TGTGCCAGTAGTAAGAGACTAGCGGGGGGGCCGGAGACCCAGTACTTC. Encoded protein: CASSKRLAGGPETQYF. V and J are TRBV19 and TRBJ2-5; 14 bases map to TRBD2. The CDR3 runs 16 residues. Germline V gene data show CDR1 as LNHDA and CDR2 as SQIVND (reference sequence). J lost 5 bases, V lost 4 bases, and 6 bases had no gene match.

J is TRBJ1-3 and V is TRBV11-2; perhaps TRBD1 as D (5 bases). The CDR3 is made up of 16 amino acids. Per germline, CDR1 SGHAT and CDR2 FQNNGV. V lost 5 bases to trimming and J lost 4 bases, with 18 bases between them. CDR3 in amino acids: CASSRAGDSGGNTIYF. As DNA, the CDR3 is TGTGCCAGCAGCCGTGCCGGGGACTCAGGGGGAAACACCATATATTTT.

J is TRBJ1-5 and V is TRBV4-1, with D possibly matching TRBD1 (5 bases). CDR3 length equals 15 residues. Per germline, CDR1 MGHRA and CDR2 YSYEKL. Trimming removed 1 base at V and 4 bases at J, with 11 bases between. The CDR3 region is CASSQGGLPNQPQHF. The CDR3 DNA reads as TGCGCCAGCAGCCAAGGGGGCCTCCCAAATCAGCCCCAGCATTTT.

CDR3 sequence reads: CAWSNSYLEAFF. The CDR3 DNA reads as TGTGCCTGGAGTAACAGCTACCTTGAAGCTTTCTTT. The genes are TRBV30 and TRBJ1-1, with D uncertain. Trimming removed 2 bases at V and 7 bases at J, with 11 bases between. Germline CDR1 GTSNPN, CDR2 SVGIG (reference sequence). The CDR3 is 12 residues long.